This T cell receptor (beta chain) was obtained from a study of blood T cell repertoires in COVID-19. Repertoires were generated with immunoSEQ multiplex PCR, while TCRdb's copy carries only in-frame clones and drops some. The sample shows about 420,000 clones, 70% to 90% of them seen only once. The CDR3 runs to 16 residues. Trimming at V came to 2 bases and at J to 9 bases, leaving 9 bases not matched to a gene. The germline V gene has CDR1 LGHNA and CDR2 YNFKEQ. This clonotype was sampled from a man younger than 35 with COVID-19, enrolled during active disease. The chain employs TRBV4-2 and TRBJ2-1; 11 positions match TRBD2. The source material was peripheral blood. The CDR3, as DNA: TGTGCCAGCAGCCAAATGACTAGCGGGAAAAAGGGTGAGCAGTTCTTC. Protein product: CASSQMTSGKKGEQFF.